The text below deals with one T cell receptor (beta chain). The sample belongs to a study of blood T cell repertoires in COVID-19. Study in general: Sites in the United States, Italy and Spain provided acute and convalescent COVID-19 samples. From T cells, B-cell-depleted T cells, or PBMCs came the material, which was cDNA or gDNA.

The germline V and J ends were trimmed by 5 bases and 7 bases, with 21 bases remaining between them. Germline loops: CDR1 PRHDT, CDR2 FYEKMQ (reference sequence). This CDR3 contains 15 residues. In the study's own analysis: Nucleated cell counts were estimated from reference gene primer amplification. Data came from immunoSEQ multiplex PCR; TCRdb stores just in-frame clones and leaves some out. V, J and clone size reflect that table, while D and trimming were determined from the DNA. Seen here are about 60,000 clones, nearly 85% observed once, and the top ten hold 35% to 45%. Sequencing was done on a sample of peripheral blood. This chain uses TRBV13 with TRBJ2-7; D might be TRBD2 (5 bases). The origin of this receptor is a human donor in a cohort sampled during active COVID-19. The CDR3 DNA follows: TGTGCCAGCAGCCTGCGGGTTACGAGTGGAGGTGAGCAGTACTTC. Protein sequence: CASSLRVTSGGEQYF. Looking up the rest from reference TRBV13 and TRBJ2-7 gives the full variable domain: AAGVIQSPRHLIKEKRETATLKCYPIPRHDTVYWYQQGPGQDPQFLISFYEKMQSDKGSIPDRFSAQQFSDYHSELNMSSLELGDSALYFCASSLRVTSGGEQYFGPGTRLTVT.